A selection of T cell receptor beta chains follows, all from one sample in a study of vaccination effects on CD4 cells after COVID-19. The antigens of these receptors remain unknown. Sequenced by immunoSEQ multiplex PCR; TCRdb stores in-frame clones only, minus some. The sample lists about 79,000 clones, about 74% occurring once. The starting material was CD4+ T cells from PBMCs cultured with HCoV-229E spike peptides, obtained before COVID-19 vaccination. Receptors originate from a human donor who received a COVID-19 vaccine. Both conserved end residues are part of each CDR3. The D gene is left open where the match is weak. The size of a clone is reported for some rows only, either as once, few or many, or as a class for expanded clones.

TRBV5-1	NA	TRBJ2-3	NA	CASSLAGEGTQYF	TGCGCCAGCAGCTTGGCAGGGGAAGGTACGCAGTATTTT
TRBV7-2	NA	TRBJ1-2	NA	CASSLEGGRSYGYTF	TGTGCCAGCAGCTTAGAAGGAGGGAGAAGCTATGGCTACACCTTC
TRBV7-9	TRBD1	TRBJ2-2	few	CASSPDRVRTGELFF	TGTGCCAGCAGCCCCGACAGGGTACGGACCGGGGAGCTGTTTTTT
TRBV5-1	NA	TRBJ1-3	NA	CASSLTGLSSGNTIYF	TGCGCCAGCAGCTTAACAGGGTTAAGCTCTGGAAACACCATATATTTT
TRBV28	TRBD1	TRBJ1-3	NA	CASSLTGGAGNTIYF	TGTGCCAGCAGTTTAACAGGGGGTGCAGGAAACACCATATATTTT
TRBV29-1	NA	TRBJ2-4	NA	CSVGGPDIQYF	TGCAGCGTAGGGGGGCCTGACATTCAGTACTTC
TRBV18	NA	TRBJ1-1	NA	CASSPLAQANTEAFF	TGTGCCAGCTCACCACTCGCCCAGGCCAACACTGAAGCTTTCTTT
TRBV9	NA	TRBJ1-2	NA	CASSVAPQGAYGYTF	TGTGCCAGCAGCGTAGCTCCACAGGGTGCCTATGGCTACACCTTC
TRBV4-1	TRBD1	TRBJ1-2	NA	CASSQRRSGTGYGYTF	TGCGCCAGCAGCCAACGTCGATCCGGGACAGGCTATGGCTACACCTTC
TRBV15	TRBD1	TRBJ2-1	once	CATSRGDRGDEQFF	TGTGCCACCAGCAGAGGGGACAGGGGCGATGAGCAGTTCTTC
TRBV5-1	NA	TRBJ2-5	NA	CASSLYRQRQETQYF	TGCGCCAGCAGCTTGTACAGACAACGCCAAGAGACCCAGTACTTC